The 8 T cell receptor beta chains presented below share a single source sample, sequenced in a study of sequential checkpoint blockade in melanoma. Treatment: randomized to nivolumab then ipilimumab (arm A) or the reverse (arm B). This table comes from immunoSEQ multiplex PCR, and its TCRdb copy is limited to in-frame clones, with some not included. Among about 20,000 clones listed, around 73% were seen once. Sequencing was performed on CD8+ T cells sorted from blood (inferred from file names), taken from a patient given nivolumab and ipilimumab in sequence. The source is a human donor with melanoma.

The chain combines TRBV27 with TRBJ1-1; tentatively, D is TRBD1 (6 bases). The CDR3 sequence is 17 residues long. Germline CDR1 is MNHEY and CDR2 is SMNVEV (reference sequence). V lost 3 bases to trimming and J lost 3 bases, with 20 bases between them. The CDR3 bases are TGTGCCAGCAGTTTGATAGCCGGCAGGGGCTGGGACACTGAAGCTTTCTTT. This codes for CASSLIAGRGWDTEAFF.

The V gene is TRBV28, the J gene TRBJ2-4, with TRBD2 identical over 11 bases. CDR1 is MDHEN, CDR2 SYDVKM, per germline. The CDR3 has 14 residues. The ends lost 2 bases at V and 7 bases at J; junction bases unmatched: 1. In DNA, the CDR3 is TGTGCCAGCAGTTTAGCTAGCGGGAGGAACATTCAGTACTTC. It yields the protein CASSLASGRNIQYF.

The table lists this clone with a count of one. The chain joins TRBV30 to TRBJ2-1, with a tentative D call TRBD2 (7 bases). The CDR3 is 15 residues long. Per germline, CDR1 GTSNPN and CDR2 SVGIG (reference sequence). With 1 base removed from V and 4 bases from J, the gap between germline ends came to 14 bases. This CDR3 reads CAWSGGGGPYNEQFF. CDR3 nucleotides: TGTGCCTGGAGTGGGGGGGGCGGCCCATACAATGAGCAGTTCTTC.

This chain joins TRBV6-4 and TRBJ2-3, with 7 nucleotides matching TRBD2. Germline CDR1 is MRHNA and CDR2 is SNTAGT. This CDR3 region has 14 residues. After removal of 3 bases from V and 0 bases from J, the junction contained 0 bases not matched to a gene. This CDR3 is CASSERESTDTQYF. The CDR3 nucleotides are TGTGCCAGCAGTGAGCGGGAGAGCACAGATACGCAGTATTTT.

V and J are TRBV27 and TRBJ1-2, with D possibly matching TRBD1 (6 bases). This CDR3 comprises 14 residues. Germline CDR1 MNHEY, CDR2 SMNVEV (reference sequence). With 8 bases removed from V and 4 bases from J, the gap between germline ends came to 17 bases. The CDR3 DNA reads TGTGCCAGCGGGGGCTGGGGGGGTAGCTATGGCTACACCTTC. Its protein is CASGGWGGSYGYTF.

The rearrangement links TRBV5-1 to TRBJ2-7; TRBD1 might be the D (6 bases). V lost 0 bases to trimming and J lost 2 bases, with 9 bases between them. CDR3 length: 14 amino acids. In germline, CDR1 is SGHRS, CDR2 YFSETQ. The CDR3 reads CASSLGTAPYEQYF. In DNA form, the CDR3 reads TGCGCCAGCAGCTTGGGGACAGCACCCTACGAGCAGTACTTC.

The CDR3 loop reads CASAPDRGLTEQYF. The DNA of the CDR3 is TGTGCCAGCGCGCCCGACAGGGGGCTAACCGAGCAGTACTTC. V and J are TRBV5-5 and TRBJ2-7, with 10 bases fitting TRBD1. This CDR3 has 14 amino acids. CDR1 and CDR2 from the germline V gene are SGHKS and YYEKEE (reference sequence). After removal of 7 bases from V and 6 bases from J, the junction contained 10 bases not matched to a gene.

This clone was counted only a few times. The chain combines TRBV19 with TRBJ2-7; 12 nucleotides agree with TRBD2. The length of the CDR3 is 17 residues. The germline gives CDR1 LNHDA, CDR2 SQIVND (reference sequence). Unmatched junction bases numbered 3, after V lost 0 bases and J lost 0 bases. The DNA for the CDR3 is TGTGCCAGTAGTATAGACTGGACTAGCGGGGCCTCCTACGAGCAGTACTTC. Translation gives CASSIDWTSGASYEQYF.